This T cell receptor (beta chain) was observed in a study of T cell changes during pregnancy in multiple sclerosis. Assay used: immunoSEQ multiplex PCR; TCRdb lists only in-frame clones, some missing. The sample holds approximately 97,000 clones, about nine tenths seen once. Per germline, CDR1 SGHAT and CDR2 FQNNGV. Trimming at V came to 1 base and at J to 0 bases, leaving 7 bases not matched to a gene. CDR3 size: 17 residues. This clonotype was sampled from a female donor in good health, enrolled as a control in a pregnancy study. The sequencing here drew on peripheral blood, taken after pregnancy. V and J are TRBV11-2 and TRBJ1-1; 8 bases map to TRBD1. The CDR3 here is CASSLGRQGALNTEAFF. CDR3 in DNA: TGTGCCAGCAGCTTAGGGCGTCAGGGGGCGTTGAACACTGAAGCTTTCTTT.